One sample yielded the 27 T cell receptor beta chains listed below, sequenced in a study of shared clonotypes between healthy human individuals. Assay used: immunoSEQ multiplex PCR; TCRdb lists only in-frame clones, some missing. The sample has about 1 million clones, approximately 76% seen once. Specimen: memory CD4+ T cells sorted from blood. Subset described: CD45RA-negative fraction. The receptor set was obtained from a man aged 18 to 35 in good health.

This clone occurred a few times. CDR3 loop: CASSLGLAQETQYF. DNA for the CDR3: TGCGCCAGCAGCCTTGGACTAGCCCAAGAGACCCAGTACTTC. The V call is TRBV4-1, the J call TRBJ2-5; 8 bases line up with TRBD2. The CDR3 loop spans 14 amino acids. The trim removed 4 bases at V and 1 base at J, leaving 2 bases unmatched. Germline V gives CDR1 MGHRA, CDR2 YSYEKL.

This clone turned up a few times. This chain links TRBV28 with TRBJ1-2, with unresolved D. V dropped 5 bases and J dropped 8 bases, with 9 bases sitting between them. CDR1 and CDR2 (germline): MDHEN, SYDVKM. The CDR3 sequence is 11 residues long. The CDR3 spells CASSLWEGYTF. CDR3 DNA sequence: TGTGCCAGCAGTCTTTGGGAGGGCTACACCTTC.

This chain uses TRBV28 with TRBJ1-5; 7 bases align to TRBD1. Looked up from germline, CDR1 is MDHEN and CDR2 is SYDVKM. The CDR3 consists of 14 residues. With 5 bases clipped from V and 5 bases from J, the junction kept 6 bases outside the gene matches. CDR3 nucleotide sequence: TGTGCCAGCAGTCTAACAGGGGTCTATCAGCCCCAGCATTTT. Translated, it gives CASSLTGVYQPQHF.

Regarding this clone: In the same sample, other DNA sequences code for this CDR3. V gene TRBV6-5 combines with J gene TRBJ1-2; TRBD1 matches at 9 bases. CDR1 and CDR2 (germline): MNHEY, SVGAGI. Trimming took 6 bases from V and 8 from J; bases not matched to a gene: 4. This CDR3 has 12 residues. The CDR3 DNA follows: TGTGCCAGCAGGGGGACAGGGTCAGGCTACACCTTC. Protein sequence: CASRGTGSGYTF.

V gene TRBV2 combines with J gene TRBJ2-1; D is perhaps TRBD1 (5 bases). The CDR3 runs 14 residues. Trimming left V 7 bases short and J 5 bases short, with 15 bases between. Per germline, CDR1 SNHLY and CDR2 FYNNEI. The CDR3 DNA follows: TGTGCCAGCACCTCAGGGCGCACTAACAATGAGCAGTTCTTC. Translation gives CASTSGRTNNEQFF.

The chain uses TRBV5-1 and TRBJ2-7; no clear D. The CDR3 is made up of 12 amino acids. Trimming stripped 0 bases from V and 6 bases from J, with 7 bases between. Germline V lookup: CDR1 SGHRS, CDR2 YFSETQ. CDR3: CASSLEGSEQYF. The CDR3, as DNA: TGCGCCAGCAGCTTGGAGGGATCCGAGCAGTACTTC.

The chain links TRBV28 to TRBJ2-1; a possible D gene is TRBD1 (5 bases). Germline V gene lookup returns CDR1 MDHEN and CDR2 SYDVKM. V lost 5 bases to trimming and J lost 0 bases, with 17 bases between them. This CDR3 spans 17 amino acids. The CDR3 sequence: CASSSHTGASSYNEQFF. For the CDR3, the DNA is TGTGCCAGCAGTAGCCATACAGGAGCGAGCTCCTACAATGAGCAGTTCTTC.

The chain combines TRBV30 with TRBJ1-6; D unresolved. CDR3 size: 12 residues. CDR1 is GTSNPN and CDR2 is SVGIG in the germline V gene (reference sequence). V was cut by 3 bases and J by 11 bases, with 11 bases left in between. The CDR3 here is CAWRDGNPPLHF. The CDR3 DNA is TGTGCCTGGAGGGACGGGAATCCACCCCTCCACTTT. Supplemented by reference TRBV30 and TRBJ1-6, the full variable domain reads SQTIHQWPATLVQPVGSPLSLECTVEGTSNPNLYWYRQAAGRGLQLLFYSVGIGQISSEVPQNLSASRPQDRQFILSSKKLLLSDSGFYLCAWRDGNPPLHFGNGTRLTVT.

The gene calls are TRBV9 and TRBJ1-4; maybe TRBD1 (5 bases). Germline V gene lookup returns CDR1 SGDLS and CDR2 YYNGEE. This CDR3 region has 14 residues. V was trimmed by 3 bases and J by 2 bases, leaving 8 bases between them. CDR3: CASSAGRTNEKLFF. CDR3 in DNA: TGTGCCAGCAGCGCGGGACGGACTAATGAAAAACTGTTTTTT. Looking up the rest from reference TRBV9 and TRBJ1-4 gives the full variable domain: DSGVTQTPKHLITATGQRVTLRCSPRSGDLSVYWYQQSLDQGLQFLIQYYNGEERAKGNILERFSAQQFPDLHSELNLSSLELGDSALYFCASSAGRTNEKLFFGSGTQLSVL.

CDR3 DNA sequence: TGCGCCAGCAGAATGTGGACAGGGGAAGATGGCTACACCTTC. Its translation: CASRMWTGEDGYTF. The chain employs TRBV5-1 and TRBJ1-2; TRBD1 matches at 9 bases. Germline CDR1 reads SGHRS; CDR2 reads YFSETQ. The CDR3 spans 14 residues. Trimming cost V 5 bases and J 6 bases; bases outside gene matches: 8.

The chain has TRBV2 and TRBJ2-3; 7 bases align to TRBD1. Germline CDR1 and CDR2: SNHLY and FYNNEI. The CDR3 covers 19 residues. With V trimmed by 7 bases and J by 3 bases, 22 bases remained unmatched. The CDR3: CASKANPTGSTRGTDTQYF. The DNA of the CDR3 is TGTGCCAGCAAGGCCAACCCGACCGGATCGACCAGGGGGACAGATACGCAGTATTTT.

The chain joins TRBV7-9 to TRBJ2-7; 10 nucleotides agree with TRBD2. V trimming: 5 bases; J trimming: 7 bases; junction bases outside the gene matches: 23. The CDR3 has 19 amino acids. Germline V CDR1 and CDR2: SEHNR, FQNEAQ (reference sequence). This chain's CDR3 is CASSKRSGTSEGQGGEQYF. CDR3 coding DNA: TGTGCCAGCAGCAAAAGGTCCGGGACTAGCGAAGGGCAGGGAGGAGAGCAGTACTTC. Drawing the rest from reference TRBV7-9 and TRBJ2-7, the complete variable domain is DTGVSQNPRHKITKRGQNVTFRCDPISEHNRLYWYRQTLGQGPEFLTYFQNEAQLEKSRLLSDRFSAERPKGSFSTLEIQRTEQGDSAMYLCASSKRSGTSEGQGGEQYFGPGTRLTVT.

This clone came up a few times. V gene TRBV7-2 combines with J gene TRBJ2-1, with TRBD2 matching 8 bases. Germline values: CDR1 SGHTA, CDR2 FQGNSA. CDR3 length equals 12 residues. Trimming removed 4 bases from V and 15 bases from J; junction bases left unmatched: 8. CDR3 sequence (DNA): TGTGCCAGCAGCTCGGTGGGACTAGGTTTGTTCTTC. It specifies CASSSVGLGLFF. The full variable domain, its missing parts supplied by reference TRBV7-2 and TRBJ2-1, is GAGVSQSPSNKVTEKGKDVELRCDPISGHTALYWYRQSLGQGLEFLIYFQGNSAPDKSGLPSDRFSAERTGGSVSTLTIQRTQQEDSAVYLCASSSVGLGLFFGPGTRLTVL.

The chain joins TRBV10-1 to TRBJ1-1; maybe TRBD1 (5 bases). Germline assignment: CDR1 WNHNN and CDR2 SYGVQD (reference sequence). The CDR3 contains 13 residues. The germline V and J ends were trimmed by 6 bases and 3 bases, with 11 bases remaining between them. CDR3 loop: CASRKDRDTEAFF. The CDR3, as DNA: TGCGCCAGCAGAAAAGACAGAGACACTGAAGCTTTCTTT.

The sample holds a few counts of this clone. The CDR3, as DNA: TGTGCCAGCAGCTTTGGCAGGCTAAACACTGAAGCTTTCTTT. It specifies CASSFGRLNTEAFF. The chain combines TRBV5-4 with TRBJ1-1, with D hard to call. V was clipped by 2 bases and J by 2 bases, with 10 bases between them. Germline values: CDR1 SGHNT, CDR2 YYREEE (reference sequence). The CDR3 runs to 14 residues.

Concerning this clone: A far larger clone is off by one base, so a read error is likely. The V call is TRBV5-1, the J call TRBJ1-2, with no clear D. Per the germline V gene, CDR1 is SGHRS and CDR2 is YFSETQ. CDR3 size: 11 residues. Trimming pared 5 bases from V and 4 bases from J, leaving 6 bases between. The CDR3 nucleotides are TGCGCCAGCAGTTCGGGCTATGGCTACACCTTC. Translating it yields CASSSGYGYTF. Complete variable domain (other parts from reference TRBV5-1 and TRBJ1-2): KAGVTQTPRYLIKTRGQQVTLSCSPISGHRSVSWYQQTPGQGLQFLFEYFSETQRNKGNFPGRFSGRQFSNSRSEMNVSTLELGDSALYLCASSSGYGYTFGSGTRLTVV.

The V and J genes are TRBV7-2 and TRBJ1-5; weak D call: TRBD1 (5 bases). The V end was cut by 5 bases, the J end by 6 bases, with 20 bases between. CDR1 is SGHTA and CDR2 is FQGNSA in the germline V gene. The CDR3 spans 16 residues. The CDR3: CASSRGRGAGFQPQHF. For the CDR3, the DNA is TGTGCCAGCAGCCGAGGCCGTGGGGCAGGGTTTCAGCCCCAGCATTTT.

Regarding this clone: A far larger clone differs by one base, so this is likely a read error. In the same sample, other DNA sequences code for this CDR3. CDR3: CASSSSTDTQYF. CDR3 sequence (DNA): TGTGCCAGCAGCTCTAGCACAGATACGCAGTATTTT. The V gene is TRBV11-3, the J gene TRBJ2-3; D gene unclear. CDR1 is SGHNT and CDR2 is YENEEA in the germline V gene. V was cut by 4 bases and J by 0 bases, with 2 bases left in between. This CDR3 is built from 12 residues.

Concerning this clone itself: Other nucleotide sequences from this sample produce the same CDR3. The CDR3 DNA reads TGTGCCAGCAGCTTGCTGCGGGACACTGAAGCTTTCTTT. Translation gives CASSLLRDTEAFF. The chain combines TRBV5-6 with TRBJ1-1, with D unresolved. Germline values: CDR1 SGHDT, CDR2 YYEEEE. V lost 1 base, J lost 3 bases, and 7 bases lay in between. The CDR3 is made up of 13 amino acids.

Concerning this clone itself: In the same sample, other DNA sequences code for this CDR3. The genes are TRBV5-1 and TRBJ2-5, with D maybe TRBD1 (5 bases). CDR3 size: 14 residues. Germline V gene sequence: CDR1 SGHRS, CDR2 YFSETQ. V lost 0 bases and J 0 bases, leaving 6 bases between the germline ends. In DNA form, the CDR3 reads TGCGCCAGCAGCTTGGGGACACACCAAGAGACCCAGTACTTC. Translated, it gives CASSLGTHQETQYF.

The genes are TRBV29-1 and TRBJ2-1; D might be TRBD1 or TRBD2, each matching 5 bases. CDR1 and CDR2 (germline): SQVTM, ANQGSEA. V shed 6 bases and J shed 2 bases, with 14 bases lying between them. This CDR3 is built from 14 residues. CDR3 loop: CSVAGATTYNEQFF. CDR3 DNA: TGCAGCGTAGCCGGGGCCACGACCTACAATGAGCAGTTCTTC.

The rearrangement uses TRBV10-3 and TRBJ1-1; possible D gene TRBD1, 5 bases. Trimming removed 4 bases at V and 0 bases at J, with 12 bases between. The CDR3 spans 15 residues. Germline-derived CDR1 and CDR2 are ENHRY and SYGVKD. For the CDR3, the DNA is TGTGCCATCAGTGGGGGGACGGGCTTGAACACTGAAGCTTTCTTT. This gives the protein CAISGGTGLNTEAFF.

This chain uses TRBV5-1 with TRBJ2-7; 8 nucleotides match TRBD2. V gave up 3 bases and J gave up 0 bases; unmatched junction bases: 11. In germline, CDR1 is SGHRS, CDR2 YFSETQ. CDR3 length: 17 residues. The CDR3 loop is CASSSVGGGRSSYEQYF. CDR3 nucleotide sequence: TGCGCCAGCAGCTCCGTCGGCGGCGGGAGGAGCTCCTACGAGCAGTACTTC. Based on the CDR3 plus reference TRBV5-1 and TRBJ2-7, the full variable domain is KAGVTQTPRYLIKTRGQQVTLSCSPISGHRSVSWYQQTPGQGLQFLFEYFSETQRNKGNFPGRFSGRQFSNSRSEMNVSTLELGDSALYLCASSSVGGGRSSYEQYFGPGTRLTVT.

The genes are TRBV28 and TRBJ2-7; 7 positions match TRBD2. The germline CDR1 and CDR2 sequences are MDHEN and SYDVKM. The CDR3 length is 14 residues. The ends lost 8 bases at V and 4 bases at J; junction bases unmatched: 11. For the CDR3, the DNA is TGTGCCAGCGGCACTCTAGCGGAACTTTACGAGCAGTACTTC. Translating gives CASGTLAELYEQYF.

The CDR3 sequence: CASSGVRGYTF. In nucleotides, the CDR3 is TGTGCCAGCAGTGGTGTCAGGGGCTACACCTTC. V is TRBV6-6 and J is TRBJ1-2; D is unclear. The CDR3 is 11 amino acids. Trimming shortened V by 5 bases and J by 8 bases, and 9 bases separated the two germline ends. Germline V gene lookup returns CDR1 MNHNY and CDR2 SVGAGI (reference sequence).

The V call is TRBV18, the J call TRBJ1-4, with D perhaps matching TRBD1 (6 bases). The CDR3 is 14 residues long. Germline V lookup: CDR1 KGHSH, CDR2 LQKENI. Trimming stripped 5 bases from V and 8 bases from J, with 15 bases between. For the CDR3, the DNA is TGTGCCAGCTCATCATGGACAGAAAGAGAAAAACTGTTTTTT. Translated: CASSSWTEREKLFF.

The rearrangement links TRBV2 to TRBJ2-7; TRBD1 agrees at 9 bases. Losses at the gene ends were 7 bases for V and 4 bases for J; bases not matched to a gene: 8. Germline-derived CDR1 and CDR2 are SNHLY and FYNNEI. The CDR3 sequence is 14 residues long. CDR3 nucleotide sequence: TGTGCCAGCAACCGTGACAGGGGGGAATACGAGCAGTACTTC. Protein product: CASNRDRGEYEQYF.